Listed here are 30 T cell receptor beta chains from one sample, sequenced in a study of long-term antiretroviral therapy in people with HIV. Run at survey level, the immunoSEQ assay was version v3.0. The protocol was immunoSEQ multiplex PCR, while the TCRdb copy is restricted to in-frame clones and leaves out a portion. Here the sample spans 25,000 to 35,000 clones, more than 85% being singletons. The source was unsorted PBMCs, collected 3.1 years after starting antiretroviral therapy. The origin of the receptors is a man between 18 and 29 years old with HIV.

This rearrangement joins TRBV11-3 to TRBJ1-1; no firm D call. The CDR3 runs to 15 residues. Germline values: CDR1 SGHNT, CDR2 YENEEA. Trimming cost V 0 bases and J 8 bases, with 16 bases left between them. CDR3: CASSLDPSPQTEAFF. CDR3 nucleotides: TGTGCCAGCAGCTTAGATCCCAGCCCACAAACCGAAGCTTTCTTT. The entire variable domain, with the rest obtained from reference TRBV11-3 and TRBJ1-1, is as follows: EAGVVQSPRYKIIEKKQPVAFWCNPISGHNTLYWYLQNLGQGPELLIRYENEEAVDDSQLPKDRFSAERLKGVDSTLKIQPAELGDSAVYLCASSLDPSPQTEAFFGQGTRLTVV.

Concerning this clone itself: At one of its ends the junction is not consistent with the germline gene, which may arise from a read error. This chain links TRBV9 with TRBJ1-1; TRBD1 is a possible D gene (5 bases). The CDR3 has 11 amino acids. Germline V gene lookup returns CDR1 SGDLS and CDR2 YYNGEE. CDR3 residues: CASSSGPEAFF. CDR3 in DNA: TGTGCCAGCAGCTCAGGGCCTGAGGCTTTCTTT.

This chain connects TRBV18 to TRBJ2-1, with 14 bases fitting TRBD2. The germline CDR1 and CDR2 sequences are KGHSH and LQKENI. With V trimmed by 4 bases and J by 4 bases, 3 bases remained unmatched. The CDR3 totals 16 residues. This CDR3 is CASSLGTSGGYNEQFF. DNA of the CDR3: TGTGCCAGCTCACTGGGGACTAGCGGGGGATACAATGAGCAGTTCTTC.

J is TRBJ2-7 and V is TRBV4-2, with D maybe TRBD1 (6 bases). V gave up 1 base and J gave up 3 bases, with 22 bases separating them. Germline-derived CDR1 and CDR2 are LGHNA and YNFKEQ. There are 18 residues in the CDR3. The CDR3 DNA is TGTGCCAGCAGCCAAGTAGGTGGGGCAGGGGCCCTTTTCTACGAGCAGTACTTC. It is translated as CASSQVGGAGALFYEQYF.

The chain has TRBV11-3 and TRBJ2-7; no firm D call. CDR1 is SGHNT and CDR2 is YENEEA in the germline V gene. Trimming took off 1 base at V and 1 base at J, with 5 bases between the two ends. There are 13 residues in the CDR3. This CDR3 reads CASSLGHSYEQYF. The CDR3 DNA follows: TGTGCCAGCAGCTTAGGTCATTCCTACGAGCAGTACTTC. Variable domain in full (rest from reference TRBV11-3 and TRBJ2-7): EAGVVQSPRYKIIEKKQPVAFWCNPISGHNTLYWYLQNLGQGPELLIRYENEEAVDDSQLPKDRFSAERLKGVDSTLKIQPAELGDSAVYLCASSLGHSYEQYFGPGTRLTVT.

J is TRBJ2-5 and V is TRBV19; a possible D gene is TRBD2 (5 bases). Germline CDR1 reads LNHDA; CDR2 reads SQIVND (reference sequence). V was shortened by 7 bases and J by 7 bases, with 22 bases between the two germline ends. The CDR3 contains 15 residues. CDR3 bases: TGTGCCAGTACCTTAAGGCCGGACTCCGGAGGGACCCAGTACTTC. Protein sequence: CASTLRPDSGGTQYF. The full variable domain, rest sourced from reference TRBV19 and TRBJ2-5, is DGGITQSPKYLFRKEGQNVTLSCEQNLNHDAMYWYRQDPGQGLRLIYYSQIVNDFQKGDIAEGYSVSREKKESFPLTVTSAQKNPTAFYLCASTLRPDSGGTQYFGPGTRLLVL.

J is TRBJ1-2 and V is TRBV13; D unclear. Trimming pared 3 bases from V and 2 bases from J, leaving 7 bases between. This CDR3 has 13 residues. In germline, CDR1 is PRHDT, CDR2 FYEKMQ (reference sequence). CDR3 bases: TGTGCCAGCAGCTTCCTAAACAACTATGGCTACACCTTC. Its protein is CASSFLNNYGYTF.

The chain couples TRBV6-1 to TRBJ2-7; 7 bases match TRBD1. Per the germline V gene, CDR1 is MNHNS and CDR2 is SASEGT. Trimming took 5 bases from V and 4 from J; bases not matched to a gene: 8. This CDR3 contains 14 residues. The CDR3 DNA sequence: TGTGCCAGCAGTCCCCTGGGGGACAGTTACGAGCAGTACTTC. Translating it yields CASSPLGDSYEQYF.

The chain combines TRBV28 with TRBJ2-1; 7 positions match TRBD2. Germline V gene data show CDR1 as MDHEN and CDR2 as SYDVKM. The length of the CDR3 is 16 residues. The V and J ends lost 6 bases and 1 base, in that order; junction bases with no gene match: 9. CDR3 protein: CASSPDSGWSYNEQFF. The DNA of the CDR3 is TGTGCCAGCAGCCCAGATAGCGGGTGGTCCTACAATGAGCAGTTCTTC.

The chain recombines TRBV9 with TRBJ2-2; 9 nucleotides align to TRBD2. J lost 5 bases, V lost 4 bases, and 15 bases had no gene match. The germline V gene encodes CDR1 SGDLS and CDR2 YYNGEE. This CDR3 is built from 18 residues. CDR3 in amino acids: CASSLEARGLAETGELFF. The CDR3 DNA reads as TGTGCCAGCAGCCTTGAGGCAAGGGGACTAGCAGAGACCGGGGAGCTGTTTTTT.

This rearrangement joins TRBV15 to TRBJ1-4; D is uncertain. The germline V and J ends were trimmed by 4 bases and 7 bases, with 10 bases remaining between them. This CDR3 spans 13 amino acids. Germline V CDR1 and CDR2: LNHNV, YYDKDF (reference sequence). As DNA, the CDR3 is TGTGCCACCAGCACAGGTTCAGTTGAAAAACTGTTTTTT. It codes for CATSTGSVEKLFF.

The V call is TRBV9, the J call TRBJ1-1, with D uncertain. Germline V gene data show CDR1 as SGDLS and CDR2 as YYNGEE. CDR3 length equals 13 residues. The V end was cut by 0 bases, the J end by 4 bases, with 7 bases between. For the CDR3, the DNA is TGTGCCAGCAGCGTAGGGCACTCCACTGAAGCTTTCTTT. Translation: CASSVGHSTEAFF.

The CDR3: CASSSHLGRSYEQYF. The CDR3 nucleotides are TGTGCCAGCAGCTCTCACCTGGGCAGGTCCTACGAGCAGTACTTC. The chain links TRBV7-9 to TRBJ2-7; no firm D call. The CDR3 contains 15 residues. CDR1 is SEHNR and CDR2 is FQNEAQ in the germline V gene (reference sequence). The V end lost 4 bases, the J end lost 1 base, and 14 bases lay between the germline ends.

The CDR3 DNA sequence: TGTGCCAGCAGTTACTCGGCAGGGAAGACTGAAGCTTTCTTT. It encodes CASSYSAGKTEAFF. This chain connects TRBV6-5 to TRBJ1-1; the D gene is possibly TRBD1 (5 bases). The V gene lost 0 bases and the J gene lost 5 bases, with 10 bases spanning the gap. This CDR3 is 14 amino acids long. In germline, CDR1 is MNHEY, CDR2 SVGAGI.

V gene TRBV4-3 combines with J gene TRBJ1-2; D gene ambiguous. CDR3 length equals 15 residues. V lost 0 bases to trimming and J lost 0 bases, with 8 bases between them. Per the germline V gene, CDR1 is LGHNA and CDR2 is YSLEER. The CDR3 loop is CASSQDLRANYGYTF. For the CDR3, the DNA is TGCGCCAGCAGCCAAGATCTGCGAGCTAACTATGGCTACACCTTC.

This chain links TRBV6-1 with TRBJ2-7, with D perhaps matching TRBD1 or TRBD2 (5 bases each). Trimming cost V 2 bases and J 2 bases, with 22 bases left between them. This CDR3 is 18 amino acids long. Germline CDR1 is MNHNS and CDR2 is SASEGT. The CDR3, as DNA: TGTGCCAGCAGTGAACGGCTCGGGGCAAGTCCCCACGCCTACGAGCAGTACTTC. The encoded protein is CASSERLGASPHAYEQYF.

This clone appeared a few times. The CDR3 DNA reads as TGTGCCAGCAGTGCTGGCGCAGGGGGCATCTACGAGCAGTACTTC. Translating gives CASSAGAGGIYEQYF. The gene calls are TRBV6-1 and TRBJ2-7; 8 bases agree with TRBD1. This CDR3 is 15 amino acids long. CDR1 and CDR2 from the germline V gene are MNHNS and SASEGT. V lost 4 bases, J lost 3 bases, and 8 bases stayed unmatched.

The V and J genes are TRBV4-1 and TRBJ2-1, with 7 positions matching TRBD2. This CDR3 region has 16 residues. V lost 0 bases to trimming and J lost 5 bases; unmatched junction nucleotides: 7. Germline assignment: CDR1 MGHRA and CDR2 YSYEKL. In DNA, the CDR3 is TGCGCCAGCAGCCAAGATCCCCTAGCGGACAACAATGAGCAGTTCTTC. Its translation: CASSQDPLADNNEQFF.

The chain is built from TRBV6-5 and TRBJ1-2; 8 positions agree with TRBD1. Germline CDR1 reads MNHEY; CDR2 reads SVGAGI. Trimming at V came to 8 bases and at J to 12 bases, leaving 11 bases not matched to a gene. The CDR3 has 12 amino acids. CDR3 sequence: CASSQGAGVNTF. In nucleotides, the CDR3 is TGTGCCAGCTCCCAGGGGGCGGGGGTGAACACCTTC.

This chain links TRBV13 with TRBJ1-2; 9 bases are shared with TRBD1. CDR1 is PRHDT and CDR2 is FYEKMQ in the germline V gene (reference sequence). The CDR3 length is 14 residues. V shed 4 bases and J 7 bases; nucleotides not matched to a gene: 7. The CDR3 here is CASSWDRETIGYTF. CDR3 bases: TGTGCCAGCAGCTGGGACAGGGAAACTATTGGCTACACCTTC.

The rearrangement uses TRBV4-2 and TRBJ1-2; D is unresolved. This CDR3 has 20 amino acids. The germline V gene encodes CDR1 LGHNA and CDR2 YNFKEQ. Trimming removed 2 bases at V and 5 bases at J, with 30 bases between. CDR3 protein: CASSQTQTPITPSFDYGYTF. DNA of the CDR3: TGTGCCAGCAGCCAAACACAAACCCCCATCACTCCTAGCTTCGATTATGGCTACACCTTC.

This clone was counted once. The CDR3 protein is CASSDTVPLSEAFF. CDR3 coding DNA: TGTGCCAGCAGTGATACGGTCCCCCTTTCTGAAGCTTTCTTT. V is TRBV25-1 and J is TRBJ1-1; D is ambiguous. Trimming shortened V by 3 bases and J by 6 bases, and 14 bases separated the two germline ends. The CDR3 spans 14 residues. Looked up from germline, CDR1 is MGHDK and CDR2 is SYGVNS.

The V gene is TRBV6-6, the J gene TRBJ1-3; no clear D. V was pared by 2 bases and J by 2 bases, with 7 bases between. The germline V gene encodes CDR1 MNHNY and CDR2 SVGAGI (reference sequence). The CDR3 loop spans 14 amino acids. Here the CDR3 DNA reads TGTGCCAGCAGTTACGTCGTAACTGGAAACACCATATATTTT. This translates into CASSYVVTGNTIYF.

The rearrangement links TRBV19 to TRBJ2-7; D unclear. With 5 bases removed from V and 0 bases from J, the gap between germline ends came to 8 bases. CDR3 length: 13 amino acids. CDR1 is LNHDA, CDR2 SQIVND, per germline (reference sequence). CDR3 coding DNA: TGTGCCAGTAGTCCCTTCCTCTCCTACGAGCAGTACTTC. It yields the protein CASSPFLSYEQYF.

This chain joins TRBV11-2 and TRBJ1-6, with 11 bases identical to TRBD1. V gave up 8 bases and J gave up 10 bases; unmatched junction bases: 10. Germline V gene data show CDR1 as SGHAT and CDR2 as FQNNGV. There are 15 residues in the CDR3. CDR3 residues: CASRSLRDRGSPLHF. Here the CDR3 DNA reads TGTGCCAGCCGCTCCCTCCGGGACAGGGGGTCACCCCTCCACTTT. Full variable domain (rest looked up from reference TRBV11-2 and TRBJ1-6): EAGVAQSPRYKIIEKRQSVAFWCNPISGHATLYWYQQILGQGPKLLIQFQNNGVVDDSQLPKDRFSAERLKGVDSTLKIQPAKLEDSAVYLCASRSLRDRGSPLHFGNGTRLTVT.

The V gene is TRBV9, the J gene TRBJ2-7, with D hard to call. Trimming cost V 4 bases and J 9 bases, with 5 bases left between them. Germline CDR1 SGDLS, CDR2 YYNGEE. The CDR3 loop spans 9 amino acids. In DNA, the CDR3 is TGTGCCAGCAGCCTCCGGCAGTACTTC. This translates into CASSLRQYF.

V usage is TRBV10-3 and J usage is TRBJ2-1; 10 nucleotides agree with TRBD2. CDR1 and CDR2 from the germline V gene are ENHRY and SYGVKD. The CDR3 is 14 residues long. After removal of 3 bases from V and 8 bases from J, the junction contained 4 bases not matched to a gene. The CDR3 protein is CAISDLAGVDEQFF. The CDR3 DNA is TGTGCCATCAGTGACCTAGCGGGAGTGGATGAGCAGTTCTTC.

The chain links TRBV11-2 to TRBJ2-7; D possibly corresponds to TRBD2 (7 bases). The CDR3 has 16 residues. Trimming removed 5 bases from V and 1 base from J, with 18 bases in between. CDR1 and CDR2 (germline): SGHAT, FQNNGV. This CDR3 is CASSPWGGAGSYEQYF. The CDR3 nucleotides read TGTGCCAGCAGCCCGTGGGGGGGGGCAGGTTCCTACGAGCAGTACTTC.

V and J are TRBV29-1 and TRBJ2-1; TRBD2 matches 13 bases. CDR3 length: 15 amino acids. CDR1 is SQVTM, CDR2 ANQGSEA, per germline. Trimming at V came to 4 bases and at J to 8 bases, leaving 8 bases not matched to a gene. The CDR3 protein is CSVGGLAGPEDEQFF. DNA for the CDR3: TGCAGCGTTGGGGGACTAGCGGGACCCGAGGATGAGCAGTTCTTC.

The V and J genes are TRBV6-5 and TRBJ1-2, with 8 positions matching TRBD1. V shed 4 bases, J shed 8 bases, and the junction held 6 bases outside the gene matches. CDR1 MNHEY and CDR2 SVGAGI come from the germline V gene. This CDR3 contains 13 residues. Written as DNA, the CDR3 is TGTGCCAGCAGTTTGCGGACAGGGAGAGGCTACACCTTC. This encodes CASSLRTGRGYTF.